Only a few counts were recorded for the clone carrying this T cell receptor beta chain. Its antigen is unknown. The sample comes from a study of Ad26.COV2.S vaccination and SARS-CoV-2 variants. Treatment given: about 20 received Ad26.COV2.S at low or high dose, single or two shots; about 5 received placebo; per-sample allocation not given. Vaccine and placebo recipients were sampled on day 63 after the first injection. The study used a vaccine consisting of an Ad26 vector that expressed Wuhan-strain SARS-CoV-2 spike. This table comes from immunoSEQ multiplex PCR, and its TCRdb copy is limited to in-frame clones, with some not included. The sample comprises about half a million clones, about 89% of which are singletons, and around 1.6% rests with the top ten. Broader study findings: Spike-specific TCR breadth was greater in vaccine than placebo recipients. Measures of TCR breadth and depth may have fallen short of total T cell responses.

CDR1 and CDR2 (germline): MNHEY, SVGAGI. The ends were cut back, 6 bases at V and 4 bases at J, with 15 bases in the middle. CDR3 size: 14 residues. This TCR was recovered from a person between 18 and 65 years old who received the Ad26.COV2.S COVID-19 vaccine or a placebo. The genes are TRBV6-5 and TRBJ1-1; D possibly corresponds to TRBD1 (6 bases). The source was peripheral blood, collected in a trial of Ad26.COV2.S vaccine versus placebo. The CDR3 region has the DNA TGTGCCAGCAGCCGCCGGGACAAAGTCACTGAAGCTTTCTTT. Amino acid sequence: CASSRRDKVTEAFF.